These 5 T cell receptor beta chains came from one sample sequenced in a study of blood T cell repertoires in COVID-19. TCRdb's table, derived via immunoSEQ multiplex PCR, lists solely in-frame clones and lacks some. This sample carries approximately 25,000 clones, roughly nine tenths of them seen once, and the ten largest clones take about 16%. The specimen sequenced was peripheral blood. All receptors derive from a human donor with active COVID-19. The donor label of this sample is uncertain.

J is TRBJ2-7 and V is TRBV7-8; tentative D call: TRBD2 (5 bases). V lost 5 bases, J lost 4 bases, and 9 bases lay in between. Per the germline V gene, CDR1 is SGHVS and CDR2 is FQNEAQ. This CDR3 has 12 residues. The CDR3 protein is CASSPWEYEQYF. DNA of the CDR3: TGTGCCAGCAGCCCCTGGGAGTACGAGCAGTACTTC.

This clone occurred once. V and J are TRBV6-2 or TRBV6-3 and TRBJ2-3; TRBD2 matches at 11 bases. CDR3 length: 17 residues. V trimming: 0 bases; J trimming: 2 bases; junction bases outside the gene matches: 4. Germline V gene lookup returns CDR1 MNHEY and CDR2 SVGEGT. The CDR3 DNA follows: TGTGCCAGCAGTTACTCATCACTAGCGGGAGACACAGATACGCAGTATTTT. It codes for CASSYSSLAGDTDTQYF.

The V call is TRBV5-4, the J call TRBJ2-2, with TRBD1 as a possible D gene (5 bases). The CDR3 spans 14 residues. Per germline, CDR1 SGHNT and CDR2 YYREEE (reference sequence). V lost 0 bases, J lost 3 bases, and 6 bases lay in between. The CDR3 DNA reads TGTGCCAGCAGCTTGGGCAGGGACACCGGGGAGCTGTTTTTT. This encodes CASSLGRDTGELFF.

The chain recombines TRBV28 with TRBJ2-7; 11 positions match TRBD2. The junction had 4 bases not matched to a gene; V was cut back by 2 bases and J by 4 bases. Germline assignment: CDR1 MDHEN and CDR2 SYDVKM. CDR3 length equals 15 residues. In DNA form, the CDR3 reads TGTGCCAGCAGTTTAACTAGCGGGAGTAGGTACGAGCAGTACTTC. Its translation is CASSLTSGSRYEQYF.

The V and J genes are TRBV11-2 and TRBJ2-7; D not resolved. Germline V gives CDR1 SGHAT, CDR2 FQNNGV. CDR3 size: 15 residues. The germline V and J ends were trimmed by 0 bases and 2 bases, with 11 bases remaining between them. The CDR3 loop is CASSLDNGSPYEQYF. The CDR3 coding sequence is TGTGCCAGCAGCTTAGATAACGGGTCGCCCTACGAGCAGTACTTC.